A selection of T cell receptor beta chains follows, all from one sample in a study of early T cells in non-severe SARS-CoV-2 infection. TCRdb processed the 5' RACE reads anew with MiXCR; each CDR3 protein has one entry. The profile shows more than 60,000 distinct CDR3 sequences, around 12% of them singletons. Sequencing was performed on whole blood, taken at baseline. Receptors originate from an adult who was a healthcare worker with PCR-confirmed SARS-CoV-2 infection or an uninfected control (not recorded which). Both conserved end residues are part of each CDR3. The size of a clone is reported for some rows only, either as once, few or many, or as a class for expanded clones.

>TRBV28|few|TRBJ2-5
CASRGGGAGQETQYF
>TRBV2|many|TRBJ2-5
CASIFQETQYF
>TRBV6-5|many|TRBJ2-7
CASSRTGSEQYF
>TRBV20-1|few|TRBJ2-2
CSASRRVRDRGKNTGELFF
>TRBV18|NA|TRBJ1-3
CASSPNGNTIYF
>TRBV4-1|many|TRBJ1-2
CASSQAALVYGYTF
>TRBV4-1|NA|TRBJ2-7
CASSQTGYEQYF
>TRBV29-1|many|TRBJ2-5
CSVVGGGLQETQYF
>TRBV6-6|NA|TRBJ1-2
CASTNRGQSNYGYTF
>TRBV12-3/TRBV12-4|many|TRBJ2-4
CASSFGENIQYF
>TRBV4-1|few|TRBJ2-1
CASSQAFSGSNEQFF
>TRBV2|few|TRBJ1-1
CASSETRENTEAFF
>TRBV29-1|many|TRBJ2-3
CSVEASGQGGTDTQYF
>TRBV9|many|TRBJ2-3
CASSVASGGPDTQYF
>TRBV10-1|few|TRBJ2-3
CASSKGGATDTQYF